The TCR beta chain described here comes from a study of blood T cell repertoires in COVID-19. Per the original methods: Amplification from reference gene primers served as the basis for estimated nucleated cell counts. Clones were sequenced by immunoSEQ multiplex PCR, and TCRdb holds only the in-frame ones, with some missing. D and trimming were read from the DNA, whereas the V and J calls and clone size are those reported in that table. There are around 620,000 clones in the sample; 85% to 90% occur only once, and more than 0.25% lies in the top ten. Germline CDR1 LGHNA, CDR2 YSLEER. The ends were cut back, 0 bases at V and 0 bases at J, with 6 bases in the middle. The CDR3 totals 15 residues.

Sequencing used peripheral blood. The receptor's source is a woman under 30 with acute or convalescent COVID-19. The rearrangement links TRBV4-3 to TRBJ1-3; D is unclear. As DNA, the CDR3 is TGCGCCAGCAGCCAAGACAGAAACTCTGGAAACACCATATATTTT. Translation gives CASSQDRNSGNTIYF.